These T cell receptor beta chains were read from a single sample in a study of blood T cells in healthy people across ages. TCRdb re-called the 5' RACE reads through MiXCR, storing one row per CDR3 protein. The data contain fewer than 800,000 distinct CDR3 sequences, around a fifth of them singletons. The specimen sequenced was blood. The origin of the receptors is a man aged 70-80 years in good health. The CDR3 runs from the conserved cysteine through the conserved F or W. The order of the fields is clone size, J gene, D gene, V gene, CDR3 protein, CDR3 DNA. The D gene is left open where the match is weak. Size is stated for part of the rows, as once, few or many counts, or as a class when the clone is expanded.

NA TRBJ2-7 NA TRBV6-2/TRBV6-3 CASSYLGLPSYEQYF TGTGCCAGCAGTTACTTGGGACTCCCATCCTACGAGCAGTACTTC
NA TRBJ2-5 TRBD1 TRBV6-1 CASRLWTGVEETQYF TGTGCCAGCAGGCTTTGGACAGGGGTTGAGGAGACCCAGTACTTC
many TRBJ2-1 TRBD1 TRBV29-1 CSVAQGAYEQFF TGCAGCGTTGCACAGGGGGCCTATGAGCAGTTCTTC
many TRBJ2-7 NA TRBV29-1 CSVEGQGYEQYF TGCAGCGTTGAGGGTCAGGGGTACGAGCAGTACTTC
few TRBJ2-5 TRBD2 TRBV20-1 CSAILLAGQETQYF TGCAGTGCCATCCTACTAGCGGGACAAGAGACCCAGTACTTC
once TRBJ2-1 NA TRBV5-1 CASSPLDRTYNEQFF TGCGCCAGCAGCCCTCTAGACAGGACCTACAATGAGCAGTTCTTC
few TRBJ1-2 NA TRBV4-3 CASSQDPRQDYGYTF TGCGCCAGCAGCCAAGATCCCAGACAGGACTATGGCTACACCTTC
NA TRBJ2-1 TRBD1 TRBV25-1 CASSERQGARVNEQFF TGTGCCAGCAGTGAGAGACAGGGGGCGCGAGTCAATGAGCAGTTCTTC
NA TRBJ2-1 NA TRBV14 CASSQDVGVLYNEQFF TGTGCCAGCAGCCAAGACGTGGGTGTGTTGTACAATGAGCAGTTCTTC
NA TRBJ2-2 NA TRBV15 CATSRAPHTGELFF TGTGCCACCAGCAGAGCACCACACACCGGGGAGCTGTTTTTT
NA TRBJ2-1 NA TRBV28 CASSLGGTYYNEQFF TGTGCCAGCAGTTTAGGAGGAACCTACTACAATGAGCAGTTCTTC
few TRBJ2-7 NA TRBV25-1 CASSEWRDTTGDEQYF TGTGCCAGCAGTGAATGGAGGGACACTACTGGGGACGAGCAGTACTTC
NA TRBJ2-2 NA TRBV27 CAAPDRLNTGELFF TGTGCCGCACCCGACAGGCTGAACACCGGGGAGCTGTTTTTT
NA TRBJ2-7 NA TRBV27 CASSLLGLYEQYF TGTGCCAGCAGTTTGTTGGGTCTCTACGAGCAGTACTTC
NA TRBJ2-2 NA TRBV5-1 CASSTEGRNTGELFF TGCGCCAGCAGCACAGAAGGACGGAACACCGGGGAGCTGTTTTTT
few TRBJ2-5 TRBD2 TRBV6-2/TRBV6-3 CATTNGAGDQETQYF TGTGCCACCACTAACGGAGCGGGGGACCAAGAGACCCAGTACTTC
few TRBJ2-3 NA TRBV9 CASSVAQTTSTDTQYF TGTGCCAGCAGCGTAGCGCAGACCACTAGCACAGATACGCAGTATTTT